This TCR beta chain was sequenced for a study of beta chain features in type 1 diabetes. cDNA synthesis used the whole RNA isolate, giving expressed TCRB sequences. Only in-frame clones appear in the TCRdb table, and some are missing; sequencing was by immunoSEQ multiplex PCR. The table lists hundreds of thousands of clones, roughly an eighth of them singletons. The germline gives CDR1 MNHEY, CDR2 SMNVEV (reference sequence). V lost 3 bases and J lost 8, with 14 bases in between. The CDR3 loop spans 14 amino acids. This receptor was obtained from a man younger than 30 in good health. What was sequenced was naive CD4+ T cells from blood. J is TRBJ2-1 and V is TRBV27; D is possibly TRBD1 (5 bases). The CDR3 DNA sequence: TGTGCCAGCAGTTTGGGGCAGGGATGGGATGAGCAGTTCTTC. This encodes CASSLGQGWDEQFF.